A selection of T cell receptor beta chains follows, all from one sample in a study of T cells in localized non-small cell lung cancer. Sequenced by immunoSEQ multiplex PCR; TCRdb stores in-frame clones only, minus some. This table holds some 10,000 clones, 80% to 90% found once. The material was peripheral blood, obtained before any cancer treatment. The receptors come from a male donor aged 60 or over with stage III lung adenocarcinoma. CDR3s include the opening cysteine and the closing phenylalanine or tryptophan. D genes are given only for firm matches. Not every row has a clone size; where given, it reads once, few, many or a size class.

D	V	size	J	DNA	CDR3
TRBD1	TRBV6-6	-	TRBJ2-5	TGTGCCAGCATCCAACAGGGGCGGGAGACCCAGTACTTC	CASIQQGRETQYF
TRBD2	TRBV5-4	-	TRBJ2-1	TGTGCCAGCAGCCTATACCGACTAGCGGGAGCGTACAATGAGCAGTTCTTC	CASSLYRLAGAYNEQFF
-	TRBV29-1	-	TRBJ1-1	TGCAGCGTTGATTCCAGGGCCAACACTGAAGCTTTCTTT	CSVDSRANTEAFF
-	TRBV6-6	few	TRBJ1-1	TGTGCCACCAAGGACGGACTGAACACTGAAGCTTTCTTT	CATKDGLNTEAFF
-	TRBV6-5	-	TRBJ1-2	TGTGCCAGCAGTCAACCCGGGGGAGCTTATGGCTACACCTTC	CASSQPGGAYGYTF
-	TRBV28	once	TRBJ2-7	TGTGCCAGCAGTCCCCCGGGGGAAGGGTCCTACGAGCAGTACTTC	CASSPPGEGSYEQYF
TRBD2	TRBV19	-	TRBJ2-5	TGTGCCAGTAGTCCCTCTTTGGGTAGCGGGCAAGAGACCCAGTACTTC	CASSPSLGSGQETQYF
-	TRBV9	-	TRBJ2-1	TGTGCCAGCAGCGTAGCTCTTCCGGGGGCGCTATTCAATGAGCAGTTCTTC	CASSVALPGALFNEQFF
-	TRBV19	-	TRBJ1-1	TGTGCCAGTAGTATATCTCGGGACACTGAAGCTTTCTTT	CASSISRDTEAFF
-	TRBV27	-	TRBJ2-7	TGTGCCAGCAGTCTCTTAGGCGTGGGTCACGAGCAGTACTTC	CASSLLGVGHEQYF
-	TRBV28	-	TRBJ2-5	TGTGCCAGCAGTTCGCAAGTCGAGACCCAGTACTTC	CASSSQVETQYF
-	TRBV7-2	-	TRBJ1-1	TGTGCCAGCAGCTCAGGGATTCTGAACACTGAAGCTTTCTTT	CASSSGILNTEAFF
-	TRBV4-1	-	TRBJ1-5	TGCGCCAGCAGCCAAGATGGCGGAAATCAGCCCCAGCATTTT	CASSQDGGNQPQHF
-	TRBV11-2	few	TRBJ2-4	TGTGCCAGCAGCTTAGTGACAGGCTTAGCCAAAAACATTCAGTACTTC	CASSLVTGLAKNIQYF
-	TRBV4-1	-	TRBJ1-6	TGCGCCAGCAGCCGGGTGACAGGTGATAATTCACCCCTCCACTTT	CASSRVTGDNSPLHF
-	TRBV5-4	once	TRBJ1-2	TGTGCCAGCAGCTTGGCCGGCGGCAGATCCTATGGCTACACCTTC	CASSLAGGRSYGYTF
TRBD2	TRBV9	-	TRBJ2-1	TGTGCCAGCAGCGTTCCCACTCTAGCGGGAGGTTCGAGCTCCTACAATGAGCAGTTCTTC	CASSVPTLAGGSSSYNEQFF
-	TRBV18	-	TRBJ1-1	TGTGCCAGTTCTAGGGAAAGGGACACTGAAGCTTTCTTT	CASSRERDTEAFF
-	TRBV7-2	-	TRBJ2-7	TGTGCCAGCAGCCCCGATAAAGGGAATTTCTACGAGCAGTACTTC	CASSPDKGNFYEQYF
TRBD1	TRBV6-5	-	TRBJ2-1	TGTGCCAGCAGGGGGACAGGCCGCCGTGAGCAGTTCTTC	CASRGTGRREQFF
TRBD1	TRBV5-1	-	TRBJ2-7	TGCGCCAGCAGCTTGGAGGGGGCGACCTACGAGCAGTACTTC	CASSLEGATYEQYF
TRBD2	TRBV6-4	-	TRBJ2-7	TGTGCCAGCAGTGGGGATAGACTAGCGGGGGACTACGAGCAGTACTTC	CASSGDRLAGDYEQYF
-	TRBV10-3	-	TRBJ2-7	TGTGCCATCAAGGACAGACTTTCCTACGAGCAGTACTTC	CAIKDRLSYEQYF
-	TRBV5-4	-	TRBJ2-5	TGTGCCAGCAGCTATGGGGAGACCCAGTACTTC	CASSYGETQYF
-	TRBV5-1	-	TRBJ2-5	TGCGCCAGCAGCTTCGCGGTAGAGACCCAGTACTTC	CASSFAVETQYF
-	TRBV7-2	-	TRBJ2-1	TGTGCCAGCACCCAACAGTGGGGGTACAATGAGCAGTTCTTC	CASTQQWGYNEQFF
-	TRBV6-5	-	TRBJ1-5	TGTGCCAGCAGTTACGCGGACGGACAGCCCCAGCATTTT	CASSYADGQPQHF
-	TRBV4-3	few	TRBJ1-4	TGCGCCAGCAGCCTCTTGGACAGTCCCAAGATAAACCGCAATGAAAAACTGTTTTTT	CASSLLDSPKINRNEKLFF
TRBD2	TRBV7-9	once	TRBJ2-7	TGTGCCAGCAGCGACCGACTAGCGGGACAAGATTACGAGCAGTACTTC	CASSDRLAGQDYEQYF
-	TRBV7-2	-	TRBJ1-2	TGTGCCAGCAGTGTCACCAGCGGTCGGGGAGGCTACACCTTC	CASSVTSGRGGYTF
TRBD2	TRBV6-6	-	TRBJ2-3	TGTGCCAGCACCCTACTAGCGGGGGGGCCCCCAGATACGCAGTATTTT	CASTLLAGGPPDTQYF
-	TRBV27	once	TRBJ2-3	TGTGCCAGCTGGGGCACAGATACGCAGTATTTT	CASWGTDTQYF
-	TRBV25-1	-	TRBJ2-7	TGTGCCAGCAGGCAGGGCCACGAGCAGTACTTC	CASRQGHEQYF
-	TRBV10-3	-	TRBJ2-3	TGTGCCATCAGTGATGGAGATACGCAGTATTTT	CAISDGDTQYF